This TCR beta chain was obtained from a study of control samples from healthy donors and cancer patients. This clone turned up a few times. The data were produced by immunoSEQ multiplex PCR, yet TCRdb's version contains in-frame clones alone and is incomplete. The sample holds 150,000 to 200,000 clones, 93% seen once. This CDR3 spans 15 amino acids. Germline V gene data show CDR1 as SGHVS and CDR2 as FQNEAQ. Trimming cost V 6 bases and J 7 bases, with 19 bases left between them. The source material was blood. The source of this sequence is an older woman in good health. The genes are TRBV7-8 and TRBJ2-1, with D perhaps assigned TRBD1 or TRBD2 (6 bases each). The CDR3 region is CASRPQVSGANEQFF. The CDR3 DNA follows: TGTGCCAGCAGGCCGCAGGTATCGGGGGCAAATGAGCAGTTCTTC. The full variable domain, in which reference TRBV7-8 and TRBJ2-1 provide the parts outside the CDR3, is GAGVSQSPRYKVAKRGQDVALRCDPISGHVSLFWYQQALGQGPEFLTYFQNEAQLDKSGLPSDRFFAERPEGSVSTLKIQRTQQEDSAVYLCASRPQVSGANEQFFGPGTRLTVL.